The clone carrying this T cell receptor (beta chain) was seen a handful of times. Antigen unknown. This entry comes from a study of regulatory T cells in long-lasting Graves disease. Building of the TCR beta libraries involved iRepertoire HTBI primers and Arm-PCR of CDR3 regions. A single record per CDR3 protein comes from TCRdb applying MiXCR to the multiplex PCR reads. The repertoire holds a few hundred thousand distinct CDR3 sequences, with around 15% as singletons. The CDR3 totals 16 residues. Germline values: CDR1 ENHRY, CDR2 SYGVKD. V lost 6 bases and J 0 bases, leaving 16 bases between the germline ends. Time point: newly diagnosed GD, antithyroid drugs for less than 3 months. RNA from PBMCs was the source of the TCR library. Study results and caveats: New patients shared 970 or so public clonotypes, and persistent patients shared more, with 2,741.

The sample was also linked to a second study, of T cells in Graves' hyperthyroidism and ophthalmopathy.

V is TRBV10-3 and J is TRBJ2-3, with D possibly being TRBD1 (6 bases). The TCR sequence derives from a man aged 35 to 55 with Graves disease. The specimen comprised peripheral blood mononuclear cells (PBMCs), sampled at new diagnosis, from a patient treated with antithyroid drugs. The CDR3 region is CAISSKGTKSTDTQYF. DNA of the CDR3: TGTGCCATCAGCTCAAAAGGGACAAAAAGCACAGATACGCAGTATTTT.